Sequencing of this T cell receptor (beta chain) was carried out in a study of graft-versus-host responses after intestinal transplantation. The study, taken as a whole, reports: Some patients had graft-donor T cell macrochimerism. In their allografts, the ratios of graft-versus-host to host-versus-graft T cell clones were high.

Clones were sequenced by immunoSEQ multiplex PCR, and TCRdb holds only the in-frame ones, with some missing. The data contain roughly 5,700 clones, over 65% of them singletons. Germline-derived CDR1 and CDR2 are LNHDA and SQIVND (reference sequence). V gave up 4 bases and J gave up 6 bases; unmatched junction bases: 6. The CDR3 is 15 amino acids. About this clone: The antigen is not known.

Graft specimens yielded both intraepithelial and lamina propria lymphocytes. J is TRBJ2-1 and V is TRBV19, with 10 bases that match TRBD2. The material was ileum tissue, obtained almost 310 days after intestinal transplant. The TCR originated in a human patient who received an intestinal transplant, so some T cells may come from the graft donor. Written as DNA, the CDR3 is TGTGCCAGTAGTACTCCGGGACTAGCGACCAATGAGCAGTTCTTC. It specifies CASSTPGLATNEQFF.